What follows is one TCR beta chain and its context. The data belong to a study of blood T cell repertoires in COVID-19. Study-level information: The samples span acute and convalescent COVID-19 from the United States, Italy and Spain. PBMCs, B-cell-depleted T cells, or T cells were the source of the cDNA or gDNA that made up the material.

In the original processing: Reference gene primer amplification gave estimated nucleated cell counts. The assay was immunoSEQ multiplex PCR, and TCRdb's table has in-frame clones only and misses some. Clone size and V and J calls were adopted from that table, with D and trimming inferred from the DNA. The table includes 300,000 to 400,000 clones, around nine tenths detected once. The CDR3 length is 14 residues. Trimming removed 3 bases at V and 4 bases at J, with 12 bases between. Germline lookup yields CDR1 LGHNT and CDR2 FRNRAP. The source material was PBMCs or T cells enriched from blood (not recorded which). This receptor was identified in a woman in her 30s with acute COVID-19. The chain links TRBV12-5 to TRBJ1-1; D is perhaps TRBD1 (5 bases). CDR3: CASGLQVDSTEAFF. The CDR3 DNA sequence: TGTGCTAGTGGTTTACAGGTTGATAGCACTGAAGCTTTCTTT.